This T cell receptor beta chain emerged from a study of shared clonotypes between healthy human individuals. The wider study: Donors had three CD4 naive, three CD4 memory, two CD8 naive and one CD8 memory plate apiece.

The donors, healthy adults who were HIV-negative, had experienced no recent acute infections or vaccinations. Trimming stripped 3 bases from V and 1 base from J, with 15 bases between. Germline V gene sequence: CDR1 SQVTM, CDR2 ANQGSEA. The CDR3 has 15 amino acids. Sequencing was performed with immunoSEQ multiplex PCR; in TCRdb, only in-frame clones are kept and a portion is missing. The sample lists approximately 250,000 clones, under 80% occurring once. Source material: memory CD4+ T cells sorted from blood. Subset defined: CD45RA-negative fraction. This rearrangement joins TRBV29-1 to TRBJ2-5, with D perhaps matching TRBD2 (7 bases). This receptor was taken from a man under 40 in good health. The CDR3 loop reads CSVDPTGGAQETQYF. In nucleotides, the CDR3 is TGCAGCGTTGATCCCACTGGGGGGGCCCAAGAGACCCAGTACTTC.